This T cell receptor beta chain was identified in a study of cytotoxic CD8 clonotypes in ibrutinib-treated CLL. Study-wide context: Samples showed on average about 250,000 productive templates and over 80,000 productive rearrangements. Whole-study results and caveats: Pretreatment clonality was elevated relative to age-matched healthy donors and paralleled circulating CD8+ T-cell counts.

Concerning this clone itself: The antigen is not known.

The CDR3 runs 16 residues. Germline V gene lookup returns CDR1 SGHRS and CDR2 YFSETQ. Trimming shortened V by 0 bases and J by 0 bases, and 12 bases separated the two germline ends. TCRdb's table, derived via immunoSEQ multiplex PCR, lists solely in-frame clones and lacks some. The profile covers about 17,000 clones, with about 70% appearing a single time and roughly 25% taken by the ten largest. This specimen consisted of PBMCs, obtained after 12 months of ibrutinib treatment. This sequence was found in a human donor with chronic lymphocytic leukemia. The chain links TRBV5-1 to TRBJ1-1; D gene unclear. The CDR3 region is CASSLAGIGLNTEAFF. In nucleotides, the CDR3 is TGCGCCAGCAGCTTGGCCGGGATAGGACTGAACACTGAAGCTTTCTTT.